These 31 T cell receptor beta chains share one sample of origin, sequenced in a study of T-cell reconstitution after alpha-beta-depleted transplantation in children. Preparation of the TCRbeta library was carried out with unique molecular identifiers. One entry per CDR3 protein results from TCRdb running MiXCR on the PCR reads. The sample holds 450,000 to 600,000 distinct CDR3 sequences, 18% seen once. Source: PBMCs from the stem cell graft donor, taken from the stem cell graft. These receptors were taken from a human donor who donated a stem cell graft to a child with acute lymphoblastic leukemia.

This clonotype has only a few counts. The chain's CDR3 is CASSQEGGGGGYEQFF. The CDR3 bases are TGCGCCAGCAGCCAAGAGGGAGGAGGGGGAGGCTATGAGCAGTTCTTC. The chain combines TRBV4-1 with TRBJ2-1; TRBD1 or TRBD2 may be the D gene (6 bases each). In germline, CDR1 is MGHRA, CDR2 YSYEKL. This CDR3 has 16 amino acids. Trimming took off 0 bases at V and 8 bases at J, with 17 bases between the two ends.

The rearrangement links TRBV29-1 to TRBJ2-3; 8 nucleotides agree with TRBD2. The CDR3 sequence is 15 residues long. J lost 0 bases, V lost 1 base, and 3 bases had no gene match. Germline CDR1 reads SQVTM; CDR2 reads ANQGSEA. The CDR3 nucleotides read TGCAGCGTTGAAGGGTCTAGCGGGAGCACAGATACGCAGTATTTT. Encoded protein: CSVEGSSGSTDTQYF.

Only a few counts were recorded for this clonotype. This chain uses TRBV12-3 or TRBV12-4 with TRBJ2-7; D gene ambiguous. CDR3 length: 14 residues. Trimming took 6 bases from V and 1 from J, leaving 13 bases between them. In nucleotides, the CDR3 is TGTGCCAGCAGCCCCTTCCAGTCTTCCTACGAGCAGTACTTC. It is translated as CASSPFQSSYEQYF.

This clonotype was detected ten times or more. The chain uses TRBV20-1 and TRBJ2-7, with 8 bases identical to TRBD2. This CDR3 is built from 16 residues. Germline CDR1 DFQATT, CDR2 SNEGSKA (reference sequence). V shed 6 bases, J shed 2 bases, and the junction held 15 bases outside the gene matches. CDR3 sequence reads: CSADGWLAGAPYEQYF. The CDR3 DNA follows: TGCAGTGCCGATGGGTGGCTAGCGGGTGCCCCCTACGAGCAGTACTTC.

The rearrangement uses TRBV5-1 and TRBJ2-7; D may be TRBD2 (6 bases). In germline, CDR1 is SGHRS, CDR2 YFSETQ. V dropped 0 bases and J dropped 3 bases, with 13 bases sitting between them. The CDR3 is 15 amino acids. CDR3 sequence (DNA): TGCGCCAGCAGCTTGGGTCGGGACTTCCACTACGAGCAGTACTTC. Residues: CASSLGRDFHYEQYF.

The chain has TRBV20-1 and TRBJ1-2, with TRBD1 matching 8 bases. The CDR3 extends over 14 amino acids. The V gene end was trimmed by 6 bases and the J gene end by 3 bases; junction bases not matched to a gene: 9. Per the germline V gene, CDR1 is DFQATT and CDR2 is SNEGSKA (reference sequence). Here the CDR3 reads CSARDRPVDYGYTF. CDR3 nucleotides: TGCAGTGCCCGGGACAGGCCCGTCGACTATGGCTACACCTTC.

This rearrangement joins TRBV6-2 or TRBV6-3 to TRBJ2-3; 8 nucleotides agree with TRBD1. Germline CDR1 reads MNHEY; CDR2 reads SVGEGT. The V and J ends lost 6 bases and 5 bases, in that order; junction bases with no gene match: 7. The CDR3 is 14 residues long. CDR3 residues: CASRHTGGRDTQYF. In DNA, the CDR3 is TGTGCCAGCAGGCATACAGGGGGAAGAGATACGCAGTATTTT.

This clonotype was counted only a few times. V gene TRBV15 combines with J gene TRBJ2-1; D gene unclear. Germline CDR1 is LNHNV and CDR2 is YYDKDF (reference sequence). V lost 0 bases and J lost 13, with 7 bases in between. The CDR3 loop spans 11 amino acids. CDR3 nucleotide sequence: TGTGCCACCAGCAGAGAGGGGATACAGTTCTTC. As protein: CATSREGIQFF.

CDR3 nucleotides: TGCGCCAGCAGCTTGTGGGACAGGGCAGGCGAGCAGTACTTC. Its protein product is CASSLWDRAGEQYF. The V and J genes are TRBV5-1 and TRBJ2-7, with TRBD1 matching 9 bases. The V gene's germline CDR1 is SGHRS and CDR2 YFSETQ. This CDR3 comprises 14 residues. Losses at the gene ends were 1 base for V and 6 bases for J; bases not matched to a gene: 5.

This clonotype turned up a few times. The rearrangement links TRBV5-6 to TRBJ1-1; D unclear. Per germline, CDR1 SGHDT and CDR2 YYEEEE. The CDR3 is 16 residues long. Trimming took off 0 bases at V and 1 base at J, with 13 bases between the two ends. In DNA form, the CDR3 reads TGTGCCAGCAGCTTGGATTCAGGATGGCGGAACACTGAAGCTTTCTTT. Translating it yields CASSLDSGWRNTEAFF.

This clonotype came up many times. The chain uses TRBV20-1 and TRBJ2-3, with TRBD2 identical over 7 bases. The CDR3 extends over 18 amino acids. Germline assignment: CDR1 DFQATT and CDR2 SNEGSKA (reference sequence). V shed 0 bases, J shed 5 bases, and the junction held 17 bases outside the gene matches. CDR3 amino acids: CSARDLTIRSGIEDTQYF. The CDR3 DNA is TGCAGTGCTAGAGATCTAACGATAAGGAGCGGGATAGAAGATACGCAGTATTTT.

The CDR3 coding sequence is TGCGCCAGCAGCTTCAGTCATGCGGGGGATGAGCAGTTCTTC. Translating it yields CASSFSHAGDEQFF. This sequence joins TRBV5-1 and TRBJ2-1; 7 bases map to TRBD2. The V and J ends lost 2 bases and 8 bases, in that order; junction bases with no gene match: 7. CDR3 length: 14 amino acids. CDR1 is SGHRS, CDR2 YFSETQ, per germline.

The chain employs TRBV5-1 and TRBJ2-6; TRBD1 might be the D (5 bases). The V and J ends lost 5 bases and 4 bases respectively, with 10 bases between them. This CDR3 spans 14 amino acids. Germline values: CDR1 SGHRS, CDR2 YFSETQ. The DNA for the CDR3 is TGCGCCAGCAGTGCTGGGGCGGGGGCCAACGTCCTGACTTTC. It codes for CASSAGAGANVLTF. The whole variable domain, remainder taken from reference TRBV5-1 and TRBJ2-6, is KAGVTQTPRYLIKTRGQQVTLSCSPISGHRSVSWYQQTPGQGLQFLFEYFSETQRNKGNFPGRFSGRQFSNSRSEMNVSTLELGDSALYLCASSAGAGANVLTFGAGSRLTVL.

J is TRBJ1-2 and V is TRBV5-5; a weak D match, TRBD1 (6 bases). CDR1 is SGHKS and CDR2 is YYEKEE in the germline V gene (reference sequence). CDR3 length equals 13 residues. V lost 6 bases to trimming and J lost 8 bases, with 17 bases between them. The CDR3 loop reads CASNQGFRGGYTF. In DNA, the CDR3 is TGTGCCAGCAATCAGGGGTTTCGAGGAGGCTACACCTTC. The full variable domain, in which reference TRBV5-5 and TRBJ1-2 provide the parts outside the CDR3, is DAGVTQSPTHLIKTRGQQVTLRCSPISGHKSVSWYQQVLGQGPQFIFQYYEKEERGRGNFPDRFSARQFPNYSSELNVNALLLGDSALYLCASNQGFRGGYTFGSGTRLTVV.

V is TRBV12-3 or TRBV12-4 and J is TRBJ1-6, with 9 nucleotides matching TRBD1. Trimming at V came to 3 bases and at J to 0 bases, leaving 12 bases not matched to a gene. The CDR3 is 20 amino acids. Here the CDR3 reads CASSLGAGDRDSSYNSPLHF. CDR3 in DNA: TGTGCCAGCAGTTTGGGCGCTGGGGACAGGGATAGCTCCTATAATTCACCCCTCCACTTT.

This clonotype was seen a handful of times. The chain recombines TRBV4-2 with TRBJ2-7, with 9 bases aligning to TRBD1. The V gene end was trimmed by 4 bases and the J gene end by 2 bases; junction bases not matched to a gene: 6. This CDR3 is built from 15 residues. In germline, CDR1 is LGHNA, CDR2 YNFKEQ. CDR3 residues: CASSLGRDRAYEQYF. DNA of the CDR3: TGTGCCAGCAGCCTCGGAAGGGACAGGGCCTACGAGCAGTACTTC.

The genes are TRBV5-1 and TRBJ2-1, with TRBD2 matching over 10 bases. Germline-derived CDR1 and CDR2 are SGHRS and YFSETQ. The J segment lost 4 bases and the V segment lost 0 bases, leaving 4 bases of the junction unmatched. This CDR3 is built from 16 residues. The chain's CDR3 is CASSLARTSGYNEQFF. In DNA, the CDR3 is TGCGCCAGCAGCTTGGCACGGACTAGCGGTTACAATGAGCAGTTCTTC.

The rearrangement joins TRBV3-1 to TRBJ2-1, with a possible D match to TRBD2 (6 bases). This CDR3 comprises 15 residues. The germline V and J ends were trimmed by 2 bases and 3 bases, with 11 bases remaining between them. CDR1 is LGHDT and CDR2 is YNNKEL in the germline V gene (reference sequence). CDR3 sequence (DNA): TGTGCCAGCAGCCAAACCGGGGGTAACTACAATGAGCAGTTCTTC. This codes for CASSQTGGNYNEQFF.

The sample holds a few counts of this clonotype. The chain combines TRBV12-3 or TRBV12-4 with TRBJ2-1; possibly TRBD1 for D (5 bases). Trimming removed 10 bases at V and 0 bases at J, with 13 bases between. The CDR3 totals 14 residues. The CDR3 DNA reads TGTGCCACTCAGGGCCCTAGCTCCTACAATGAGCAGTTCTTC. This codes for CATQGPSSYNEQFF.

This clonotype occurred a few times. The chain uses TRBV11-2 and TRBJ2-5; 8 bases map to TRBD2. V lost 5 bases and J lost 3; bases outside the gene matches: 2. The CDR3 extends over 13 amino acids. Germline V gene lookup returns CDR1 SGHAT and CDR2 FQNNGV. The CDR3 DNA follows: TGTGCCAGCAGCCCGACTAGCGAAGAGACCCAGTACTTC. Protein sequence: CASSPTSEETQYF.

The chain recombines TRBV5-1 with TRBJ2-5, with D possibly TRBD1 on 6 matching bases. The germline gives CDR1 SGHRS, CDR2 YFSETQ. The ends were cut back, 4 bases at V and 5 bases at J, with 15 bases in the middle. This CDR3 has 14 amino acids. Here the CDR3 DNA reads TGCGCCAGCAGCCGGGCGCAGGGGCTGGAGACCCAGTACTTC. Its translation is CASSRAQGLETQYF.

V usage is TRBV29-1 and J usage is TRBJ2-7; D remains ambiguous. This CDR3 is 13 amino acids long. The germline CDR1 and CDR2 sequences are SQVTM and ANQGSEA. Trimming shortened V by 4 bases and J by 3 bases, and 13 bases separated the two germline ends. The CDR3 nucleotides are TGCAGCGTTGTACAGACCCAACTCTACGAGCAGTACTTC. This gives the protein CSVVQTQLYEQYF.

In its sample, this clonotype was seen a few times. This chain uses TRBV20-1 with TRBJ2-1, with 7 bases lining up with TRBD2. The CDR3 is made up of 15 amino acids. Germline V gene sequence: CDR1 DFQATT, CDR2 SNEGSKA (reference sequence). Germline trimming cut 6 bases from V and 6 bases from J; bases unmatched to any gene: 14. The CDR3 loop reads CSAPQSSGTVNEQFF. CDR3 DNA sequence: TGCAGTGCCCCTCAGTCCAGCGGGACCGTCAATGAGCAGTTCTTC.

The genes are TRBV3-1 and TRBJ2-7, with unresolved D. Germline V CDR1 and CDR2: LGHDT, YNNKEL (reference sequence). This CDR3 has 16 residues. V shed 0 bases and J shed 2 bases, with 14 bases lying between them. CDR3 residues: CASSQDSVVLPYEQYF. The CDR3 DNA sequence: TGTGCCAGCAGCCAAGATTCGGTGGTGTTACCCTACGAGCAGTACTTC.

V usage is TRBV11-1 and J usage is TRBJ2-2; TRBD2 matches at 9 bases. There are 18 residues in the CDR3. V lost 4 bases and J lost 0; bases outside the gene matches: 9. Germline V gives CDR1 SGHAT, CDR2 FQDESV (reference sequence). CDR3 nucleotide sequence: TGTGCCAGCAGCTCGCCGACTAGCGGACTAACGAACACCGGGGAGCTGTTTTTT. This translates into CASSSPTSGLTNTGELFF.

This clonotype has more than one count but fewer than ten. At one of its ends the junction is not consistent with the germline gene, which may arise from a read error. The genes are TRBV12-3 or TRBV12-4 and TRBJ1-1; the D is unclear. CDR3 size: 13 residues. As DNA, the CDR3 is TGTGCCAGCAGTAGTCCGGAAAACATTGAAGCTTTCTTT. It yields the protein CASSSPENIEAFF.

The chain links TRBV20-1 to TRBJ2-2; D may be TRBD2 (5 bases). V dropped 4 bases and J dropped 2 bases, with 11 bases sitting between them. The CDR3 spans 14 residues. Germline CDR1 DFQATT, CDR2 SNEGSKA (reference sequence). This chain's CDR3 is CSAKDYLNTGELFF. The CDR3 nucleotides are TGCAGTGCTAAAGACTACCTCAACACCGGGGAGCTGTTTTTT.

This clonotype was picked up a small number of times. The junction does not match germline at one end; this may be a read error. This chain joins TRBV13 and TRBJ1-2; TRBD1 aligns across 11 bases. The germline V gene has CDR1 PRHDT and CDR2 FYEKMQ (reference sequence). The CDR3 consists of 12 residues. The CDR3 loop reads CASSSGQGASLF. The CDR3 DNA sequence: TGTGCCAGCAGCTCCGGACAGGGGGCTTCCCTCTTC.

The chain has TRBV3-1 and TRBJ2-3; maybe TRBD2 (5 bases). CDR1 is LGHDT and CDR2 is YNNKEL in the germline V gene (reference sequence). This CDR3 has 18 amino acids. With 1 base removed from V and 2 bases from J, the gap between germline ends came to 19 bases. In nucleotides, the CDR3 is TGTGCCAGCAGCCAAGCGGGGAATCCCTTCGCTACCACAGATACGCAGTATTTT. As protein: CASSQAGNPFATTDTQYF.

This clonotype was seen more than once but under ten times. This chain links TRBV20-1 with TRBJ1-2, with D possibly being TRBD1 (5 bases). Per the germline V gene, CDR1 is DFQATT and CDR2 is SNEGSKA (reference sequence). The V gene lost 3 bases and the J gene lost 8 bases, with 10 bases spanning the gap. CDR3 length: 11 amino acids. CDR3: CSASTGGGYTF. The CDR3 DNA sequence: TGCAGTGCTAGCACAGGTGGAGGCTACACCTTC.

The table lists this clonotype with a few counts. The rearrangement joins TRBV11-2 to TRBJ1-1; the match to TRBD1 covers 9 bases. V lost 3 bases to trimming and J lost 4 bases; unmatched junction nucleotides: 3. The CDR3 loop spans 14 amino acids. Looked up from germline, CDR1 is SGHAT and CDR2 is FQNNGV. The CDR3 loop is CASSFRDRATEAFF. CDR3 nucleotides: TGTGCCAGCAGCTTCCGGGACAGGGCCACTGAAGCTTTCTTT.